Listed below are T cell receptor beta chains from one sample, sequenced in a study of blood T cell repertoires in COVID-19. TCRdb keeps only in-frame clones here, not all; method: immunoSEQ multiplex PCR. The sample has 290,000 or so clones; around nine tenths are singletons. Input material: peripheral blood. The receptors were gathered from a man in his 70s with acute or convalescent COVID-19. Both conserved end residues are part of each CDR3. A D gene is named only where the DNA matches it firmly.

j_call: TRBJ1-5; v_call: TRBV16; d_call: TRBD1; cdr3_nt: TGTGCCAGCAGCCAGGACAGGGGGCGCGGTCAGCCCCAGCATTTT; cdr3_aa: CASSQDRGRGQPQHF
j_call: TRBJ1-6; v_call: TRBV6-1; d_call: -; cdr3_nt: TGTGCCAGCAGTGACAGGGGTGAAAATTCACCCCTCCACTTT; cdr3_aa: CASSDRGENSPLHF
j_call: TRBJ2-7; v_call: TRBV28; d_call: TRBD2; cdr3_nt: TGTGCCAGCAGTTCCGTAGCGGGAGGGCAGTACGAGCAGTACTTC; cdr3_aa: CASSSVAGGQYEQYF
j_call: TRBJ2-5; v_call: TRBV4-1; d_call: -; cdr3_nt: TGCGCCAGCAGCCAACTGGCACAGCCCCAAGAGACCCAGTACTTC; cdr3_aa: CASSQLAQPQETQYF
j_call: TRBJ2-3; v_call: TRBV6-6; d_call: TRBD2; cdr3_nt: TGTGCCAGCAGTCACACTAGCGCGTCAGATACGCAGTATTTT; cdr3_aa: CASSHTSASDTQYF
j_call: TRBJ1-5; v_call: TRBV4-3; d_call: -; cdr3_nt: TGCGCCAGCAGCCAAGGGACAAGAAGCAATCAGCCCCAGCATTTT; cdr3_aa: CASSQGTRSNQPQHF
j_call: TRBJ2-5; v_call: TRBV7-2; d_call: -; cdr3_nt: TGTGCCAGCAGCTTAATGGGCAGGATACAAGAGACCCAGTACTTC; cdr3_aa: CASSLMGRIQETQYF
j_call: TRBJ1-1; v_call: TRBV19; d_call: -; cdr3_nt: TGTGCCAGTAGTATTGATTACAGGAACCCTGAAGCTTTCTTT; cdr3_aa: CASSIDYRNPEAFF
j_call: TRBJ1-6; v_call: TRBV4-3; d_call: -; cdr3_nt: TGCGCCAGCAGCCCTCACTTTCCTGCATCTTCACCCCTCCACTTT; cdr3_aa: CASSPHFPASSPLHF
j_call: TRBJ2-5; v_call: TRBV7-9; d_call: TRBD2; cdr3_nt: TGTGCCAGCAGCCCCAGACTAGCGGCAAACCAGGGGGAGACCCAGTACTTC; cdr3_aa: CASSPRLAANQGETQYF
j_call: TRBJ2-2; v_call: TRBV24-1; d_call: -; cdr3_nt: TGTGCCACCAGTGAGTCCACAGGGGTCGGGAGCGCCGGGGAGCTGTTTTTT; cdr3_aa: CATSESTGVGSAGELFF
j_call: TRBJ1-2; v_call: TRBV28; d_call: -; cdr3_nt: TGTGCCAGCAGTACAAACTATGGCTACACCTTC; cdr3_aa: CASSTNYGYTF
j_call: TRBJ2-5; v_call: TRBV6-6; d_call: TRBD2; cdr3_nt: TGTGCCAGCAGGGCTAGCGGGGGCACCGGAGAGACCCAGTACTTC; cdr3_aa: CASRASGGTGETQYF